This is a list of T cell receptor beta chains from one sample in a study of tumor-infiltrating lymphocytes in primary liver carcinoma. TCRdb reprocessed the multiplex PCR reads with MiXCR, giving one entry per CDR3 protein. Of 100,000 or so distinct CDR3 sequences in the sample, approximately 70% are singletons; the top ten hold 9.5% to 15%. The sequencing input was liver tumor tissue from sampling region 2. The source of these receptors is a woman aged 55-69 years with primary liver carcinoma and hepatitis B virus infection. The CDR3 runs from the conserved cysteine through the conserved F or W. The D gene is left open where the match is weak.

v_gene	d_gene	CDR3aa
TRBV4-1	.	CACSQLRLVLVVWSYTF
TRBV25-1	.	CASSEYRDTGELFF
TRBV29-1	TRBD2	CSAWGGRNTGELFF
TRBV11-2	.	CASSLIDNEQFF
TRBV11-3	.	CAISAWPQETQFF
TRBV28	.	CASSLTGGNEQFF
TRBV11-1	.	CANSLRQRAGESHF
TRBV29-1	.	CIADLRAQGFLNNGYTF
TRBV7-2	.	CASSLGAGRSIEQFF
TRBV7-9	.	CTSSLYPQVIYVYTF
TRBV5-1	.	CASSPRHGDTQYF
TRBV6-5	.	CASSYGTWAEQYF
TRBV6-5	TRBD1	CASSYSLTGGLSPLHF
TRBV2	.	CASSEADYGYTF
TRBV29-1	TRBD1	CSVNRGTMGTESFF
TRBV11-2	.	CASSLGAWLSTDTQYF
TRBV10-2	TRBD2	CAGRRRRASGSVSQETQYF
TRBV11-3	.	CASGLATVLDGCTF
TRBV18	.	CASSLDQGGANEKLFF
TRBV12-3/TRBV12-4	TRBD1	CGSRLAQDRAYF
TRBV4-2	TRBD2	CAGSHNSGTSYQQYF
TRBV19	TRBD2	CASGREGLGEQYF
TRBV29-1	.	CSVAPSMAGDTQYF
TRBV11-3	.	CASRIRELRELFF
TRBV11-2	TRBD2	CASSVPTSGLLGTQYF
TRBV14	TRBD2	CVSSPLGRGGSETSGNGEQFF
TRBV29-1	.	CSVQAGRSNKQFF
TRBV4-1	TRBD2	CASSQVDTGTSGRDSRNIQYF
TRBV29-1	.	CSFDAGMGSGELFF
TRBV12-3/TRBV12-4	TRBD2	CASNLGDRLAVSSYEQYF
TRBV7-8	.	CASSLGGGVRSCNEHFF